Below, 2 T cell receptor beta chains from the same sample are listed, as sequenced in a study of T cell responses to AZD1222 COVID-19 vaccine. The data were produced by immunoSEQ multiplex PCR, yet TCRdb's version contains in-frame clones alone and is incomplete. The table records 150,000 to 200,000 clones, about nine tenths of them present only once. Sequenced here: peripheral blood, sampled 28 days after the second AZD1222 dose. These receptors were obtained from an adult who received the AZD1222 COVID-19 vaccine.

This chain links TRBV7-6 with TRBJ2-5; a weak D match, TRBD2 (6 bases). This CDR3 region has 14 residues. Per the germline V gene, CDR1 is SGHVS and CDR2 is FNYEAQ. Trimming took 5 bases from V and 4 from J, leaving 14 bases between them. CDR3 residues: CASSRAGRRETQYF. CDR3 in DNA: TGTGCCAGCAGCCGTGCAGGGAGGAGAGAGACCCAGTACTTC.

V gene TRBV28 combines with J gene TRBJ1-5, with 7 bases matching TRBD1. The CDR3 has 13 amino acids. Unmatched junction bases numbered 5, after V lost 5 bases and J lost 7 bases. Looked up from germline, CDR1 is MDHEN and CDR2 is SYDVKM. CDR3 coding DNA: TGTGCCAGCAGTGGGCGGGACAGACAGCCCCAGCATTTT. This sequence encodes CASSGRDRQPQHF.